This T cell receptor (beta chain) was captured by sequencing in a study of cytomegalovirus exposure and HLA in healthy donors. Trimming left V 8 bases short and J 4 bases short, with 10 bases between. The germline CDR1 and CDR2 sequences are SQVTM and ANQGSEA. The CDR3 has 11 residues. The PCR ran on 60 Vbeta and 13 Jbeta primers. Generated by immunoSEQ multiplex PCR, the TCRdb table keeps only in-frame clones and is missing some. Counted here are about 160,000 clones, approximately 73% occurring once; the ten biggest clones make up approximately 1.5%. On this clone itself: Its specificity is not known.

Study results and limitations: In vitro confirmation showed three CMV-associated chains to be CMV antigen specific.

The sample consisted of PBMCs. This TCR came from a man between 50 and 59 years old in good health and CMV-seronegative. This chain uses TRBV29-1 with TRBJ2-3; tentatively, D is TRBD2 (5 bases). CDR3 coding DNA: TGCAGCCCCCTAGCCGCAGATACGCAGTATTTT. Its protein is CSPLAADTQYF.